This T cell receptor beta chain is from a study of T cells in Graves' hyperthyroidism and ophthalmopathy. Points from the study as a whole: Ophthalmopathy, which appeared later, was predicted by the model a median about 6 months before onset. Researchers found most expanded thyroid clonotypes above 0.001 in blood as well.

The definition of stable Graves' hyperthyroidism was no ophthalmopathy progression within 18 months. As to this clonotype: Antigen unknown. The junction departs from germline at one end; a sequencing error may be responsible.

Germline CDR1 is KGHDR and CDR2 is SFDVKD. There are 15 residues in the CDR3. It was RNA transcripts that yielded the amplified TCR beta CDR3 regions. Initially, a first-round RT-PCR of the TCR CDR3 employed the HTBI primer set. Each CDR3 protein is one row after TCRdb ran MiXCR on the multiplex PCR reads. Among 560,000 or so distinct CDR3 sequences, 35% to 55% were seen once, and the ten largest hold 8.2%. The sample consisted of peripheral blood or thyroid tissue (not recorded which). V and J are TRBV24-1 and TRBJ1-1; 10 bases match TRBD1. This sequence was found in a woman between 18 and 29 years old with Graves' hyperthyroidism. The CDR3: CASSLSGTGVTEAFF. In DNA, the CDR3 is TGTGCCAGCAGTTTATCGGGGACAGGGGTCACTGAAGCTTTCTTT.